This is a list of T cell receptor beta chains from one sample in a study of blood T cell repertoires in COVID-19. Clones were sequenced by immunoSEQ multiplex PCR, and TCRdb holds only the in-frame ones, with some missing. The sample lists 40,000 or so clones, over 75% occurring once. The sequencing input was peripheral blood. All receptors come from a human donor in a cohort sampled during active COVID-19. CDR3s include the opening cysteine and the closing phenylalanine or tryptophan. Each record gives: D gene, clone size, V gene, J gene, CDR3 protein, CDR3 DNA. D genes are given only for firm matches. Size tells how often a clone was seen (once, few, many) or the class of an expanded clone, and some rows leave it out.

>.|.|TRBV6-2/TRBV6-3|TRBJ2-1
CASSPLLNEQFF
TGTGCCAGCAGTCCCCTATTGAATGAGCAGTTCTTC
>.|.|TRBV7-6|TRBJ2-2
CASSLWQGGTGELFF
TGTGCCAGCAGCTTATGGCAGGGGGGTACCGGGGAGCTGTTTTTT
>TRBD1|.|TRBV27|TRBJ2-3
CASRKADRETDTQYF
TGTGCCAGCAGAAAGGCGGACAGGGAGACAGATACGCAGTATTTT
>.|.|TRBV18|TRBJ1-2
CASSPQGNYGYTF
TGTGCCAGCTCACCACAGGGGAACTATGGCTACACCTTC
>.|.|TRBV12-3/TRBV12-4|TRBJ2-5
CASSRHTQETQYF
TGTGCCAGCAGTCGACACACGCAAGAGACCCAGTACTTC
>TRBD2|.|TRBV9|TRBJ2-3
CASSVTSGIADTQYF
TGTGCCAGCAGCGTGACTAGCGGGATAGCAGATACGCAGTATTTT
>.|.|TRBV20-1|TRBJ1-5
CSASPGQINQPQHF
TGCAGTGCTAGTCCCGGACAGATCAATCAGCCCCAGCATTTT
>TRBD2|.|TRBV7-3|TRBJ2-1
CASSLNGLDHNEQFF
TGTGCCAGCAGCTTAAACGGACTAGACCACAATGAGCAGTTCTTC
>TRBD1|.|TRBV7-3|TRBJ1-2
CASSLGAGQGYGYTF
TGTGCCAGCAGCTTAGGGGCGGGACAGGGATATGGCTACACCTTC
>TRBD1|once|TRBV25-1|TRBJ2-1
CASTRQGAYNEQFF
TGTGCCAGCACTAGGCAGGGGGCCTACAATGAGCAGTTCTTC
>.|.|TRBV25-1|TRBJ1-5
CASSPPGDQPQHF
TGTGCCAGCAGCCCTCCGGGGGATCAGCCCCAGCATTTT
>TRBD2|.|TRBV2|TRBJ2-7
CASSAGTSGTEQYF
TGTGCCAGCAGTGCCGGGACTAGCGGGACCGAGCAGTACTTC
>TRBD2|.|TRBV10-3|TRBJ2-5
CAISESSSGGDQETQYF
TGTGCCATCAGTGAGTCATCGAGCGGGGGGGACCAAGAGACCCAGTACTTC
>.|.|TRBV7-3|TRBJ2-2
CASSLRNTGELFF
TGTGCCAGCAGCTTACGGAACACCGGGGAGCTGTTTTTT
>TRBD2|.|TRBV24-1|TRBJ2-7
CATSDTQIPGLAAYEQYF
TGTGCCACCAGTGACACACAGATTCCGGGACTAGCGGCTTACGAGCAGTACTTC
>TRBD1|.|TRBV10-3|TRBJ2-5
CAISDSGQGLETQYF
TGTGCCATCAGTGATTCGGGACAGGGGCTGGAGACCCAGTACTTC
>TRBD1|.|TRBV5-4|TRBJ2-2
CASSLVDRGQGGELFF
TGTGCCAGCAGCTTGGTGGACAGGGGTCAGGGCGGGGAGCTGTTTTTT
>.|.|TRBV4-1|TRBJ2-3
CASSQEGTYTDTQYF
TGCGCCAGCAGCCAAGAGGGGACTTACACAGATACGCAGTATTTT
>TRBD2|.|TRBV7-2|TRBJ2-1
CASSGIAGVLYNEQFF
TGTGCCAGCAGCGGAATAGCGGGGGTCCTTTACAATGAGCAGTTCTTC
>TRBD2|.|TRBV20-1|TRBJ2-2
CSASRLAGTGELFF
TGCAGTGCTAGTCGACTAGCGGGGACCGGGGAGCTGTTTTTT
>TRBD2|.|TRBV11-3|TRBJ2-2
CASSHGLAGGGTGELFF
TGTGCCAGCAGCCACGGACTAGCGGGAGGAGGCACCGGGGAGCTGTTTTTT
>.|.|TRBV29-1|TRBJ1-5
CSVCCIGNQPQHF
TGCAGCGTTTGTTGCATAGGCAATCAGCCCCAGCATTTT
>.|few|TRBV20-1|TRBJ2-7
CSASLLIYEQYF
TGCAGTGCTAGTTTACTCATCTACGAGCAGTACTTC
>.|once|TRBV9|TRBJ2-1
CASSVATDLGVGEQFF
TGTGCCAGCAGCGTAGCTACGGACCTCGGGGTAGGCGAGCAGTTCTTC
>TRBD1|.|TRBV19|TRBJ1-4
CASSIWTGDGKKLFF
TGTGCCAGTAGTATCTGGACAGGGGACGGGAAAAAACTGTTTTTT
>.|.|TRBV7-2|TRBJ2-6
CASTPGGSGANVLTF
TGTGCCAGCACCCCAGGGGGGTCGGGGGCCAACGTCCTGACTTTC
>TRBD1|once|TRBV18|TRBJ1-5
CASSPGQGESQHF
TGTGCCAGCTCACCGGGACAGGGGGAGTCCCAGCATTTT
>.|.|TRBV19|TRBJ2-1
CASSIGGGNNEQFF
TGTGCCAGTAGTATAGGAGGAGGGAACAATGAGCAGTTCTTC
>.|.|TRBV7-9|TRBJ2-7
CASSFSSYEQYF
TGTGCCAGCAGCTTCAGCTCCTACGAGCAGTACTTC
>TRBD1|once|TRBV6-2/TRBV6-3|TRBJ2-5
CASSPGTGVKTQYF
TGTGCCAGCAGTCCCGGGACAGGGGTAAAGACCCAGTACTTC
>TRBD2|.|TRBV6-6|TRBJ2-7
CASNKAGGIRYEQYF
TGTGCCAGCAACAAGGCGGGGGGCATACGCTACGAGCAGTACTTC
>TRBD2|.|TRBV29-1|TRBJ2-1
CSVIGEREVNEQFF
TGCAGCGTTATTGGGGAGCGGGAGGTCAATGAGCAGTTCTTC
>.|.|TRBV6-5|TRBJ1-1
CAIVRGGARTEAFF
TGTGCCATCGTGAGGGGGGGGGCTAGAACTGAAGCTTTCTTT
>.|.|TRBV9|TRBJ2-1
CASSDQGFQSNEQFF
TGTGCCAGCAGTGATCAGGGGTTTCAGAGCAATGAGCAGTTCTTC
>.|.|TRBV5-5|TRBJ2-6
CASSLDPAGANVLTF
TGTGCCAGCAGCTTGGATCCGGCTGGGGCCAACGTCCTGACTTTC
>TRBD1|once|TRBV11-2|TRBJ1-3
CASSHQQGRSGNTIYF
TGTGCCAGCAGTCATCAACAGGGGAGGTCTGGAAACACCATATATTTT
>TRBD1|.|TRBV3-1/TRBV3-2|TRBJ1-2
CASSQVDRVELCGYTF
TGTGCCAGCAGCCAAGTCGACAGGGTGGAATTGTGTGGCTACACCTTC
>TRBD2|.|TRBV3-1/TRBV3-2|TRBJ2-2
CASSQLAGGRTGELFF
TGTGCCAGCAGCCAACTAGCGGGAGGTCGTACCGGGGAGCTGTTTTTT
>.|.|TRBV7-6|TRBJ1-2
CASSSSGGYGYTF
TGTGCCAGCAGCTCTTCCGGGGGCTATGGCTACACCTTC
>.|.|TRBV4-2|TRBJ2-7
CASSQEMMSYEQYF
TGTGCCAGCAGCCAAGAGATGATGAGCTACGAGCAGTACTTC
>.|once|TRBV29-1|TRBJ1-2
CSVDTMRGEGYTF
TGCAGCGTTGATACTATGCGTGGGGAGGGCTACACCTTC
>.|.|TRBV6-1|TRBJ1-6
CASSERRGSDSPLHF
TGTGCCAGCAGTGAACGCCGGGGGAGCGATTCACCCCTCCACTTT
>TRBD2|.|TRBV5-1|TRBJ2-7
CASSSGTSAYEQYF
TGCGCCAGCAGCTCCGGGACTAGCGCCTACGAGCAGTACTTC
>.|.|TRBV7-2|TRBJ1-5
CASSFRNRDGQPQHF
TGTGCCAGCAGCTTCCGAAACAGGGATGGTCAGCCCCAGCATTTT
>.|.|TRBV4-3|TRBJ1-1
CASSQVRQVSEAFF
TGCGCCAGCAGCCAAGTCCGACAGGTGTCTGAAGCTTTCTTT
>.|.|TRBV18|TRBJ1-1
CASSFSGGDTEAFF
TGTGCCAGCTCGTTCTCCGGGGGGGACACTGAAGCTTTCTTT
>TRBD1|.|TRBV28|TRBJ1-4
CASSLFGQGNEKLFF
TGTGCCAGCAGTTTATTCGGACAGGGCAATGAAAAACTGTTTTTT
>.|.|TRBV24-1|TRBJ1-6
CATRGRSGTLHF
TGTGCCACCAGGGGGAGAAGCGGAACCCTCCACTTT
>TRBD2|.|TRBV5-4|TRBJ2-1
CASSRGGISYNEQFF
TGTGCCAGCAGCCGCGGGGGGATCTCCTACAATGAGCAGTTCTTC
>.|.|TRBV12-3/TRBV12-4|TRBJ1-2
CPFCSYGYTF
TGTCCTTTCTGCAGTTATGGCTACACCTTC